The 12 T cell receptor beta chains below all came from one sample that was sequenced in a study of T cells after yellow fever vaccination. One entry per CDR3 protein results from TCRdb running MiXCR on the 5' RACE reads. The repertoire holds some 150,000 distinct CDR3 sequences, with about 7% as singletons. The sequences come from CD4+ T cells sorted from PBMCs, collected 10 days after the yellow fever booster vaccination. Source of these receptors: a man in his thirties or forties who received the YFV17D yellow fever vaccine.

This clonotype was seen repeatedly, ten times or more. The chain joins TRBV29-1 to TRBJ1-1; D unresolved. The length of the CDR3 is 14 residues. The germline CDR1 and CDR2 sequences are SQVTM and ANQGSEA. Trimming left V 2 bases short and J 1 base short, with 11 bases between. CDR3 in amino acids: CSVESRQSNTEAFF. The CDR3 nucleotides read TGCAGCGTTGAAAGTCGGCAGTCGAACACTGAAGCTTTCTTT. Full variable domain (rest looked up from reference TRBV29-1 and TRBJ1-1): SAVISQKPSRDICQRGTSLTIQCQVDSQVTMMFWYRQQPGQSLTLIATANQGSEATYESGFVIDKFPISRPNLTFSTLTVSNMSPEDSSIYLCSVESRQSNTEAFFGQGTRLTVV.

This clonotype was picked up many times. The chain employs TRBV7-9 and TRBJ2-2; TRBD1 is a possible D gene (5 bases). The CDR3 loop spans 14 amino acids. Trimming shortened V by 4 bases and J by 7 bases, and 13 bases separated the two germline ends. CDR1 is SEHNR and CDR2 is FQNEAQ in the germline V gene (reference sequence). CDR3 amino acids: CASSSQGSSGELFF. The CDR3 bases are TGTGCCAGCAGCTCCCAGGGTTCTAGCGGGGAGCTGTTTTTT. The whole variable domain, remainder taken from reference TRBV7-9 and TRBJ2-2, is DTGVSQNPRHKITKRGQNVTFRCDPISEHNRLYWYRQTLGQGPEFLTYFQNEAQLEKSRLLSDRFSAERPKGSFSTLEIQRTEQGDSAMYLCASSSQGSSGELFFGEGSRLTVL.

This clonotype has ten or more counts. V and J are TRBV7-9 and TRBJ2-1; D not resolved. Germline CDR1 and CDR2: SEHNR and FQNEAQ (reference sequence). With 3 bases removed from V and 10 bases from J, the gap between germline ends came to 4 bases. CDR3 length: 10 amino acids. Here the CDR3 DNA reads TGTGCCAGCAGCTTTGGGGAGCAGTTCTTC. Protein: CASSFGEQFF.

At least ten counts were recorded for this clonotype. The rearrangement uses TRBV15 and TRBJ2-7, with TRBD1 matching over 8 bases. This CDR3 region has 15 residues. Losses at the gene ends were 6 bases for V and 1 base for J; bases not matched to a gene: 8. The germline V gene encodes CDR1 LNHNV and CDR2 YYDKDF (reference sequence). In nucleotides, the CDR3 is TGTGCCACCAGAACCCCAGGGACAGGTTCCTACGAGCAGTACTTC. It specifies CATRTPGTGSYEQYF.

This clonotype was seen repeatedly, ten times or more. This chain links TRBV28 with TRBJ2-1; D is perhaps TRBD2 (5 bases). Germline CDR1 reads MDHEN; CDR2 reads SYDVKM. Trimming cost V 8 bases and J 10 bases, with 12 bases left between them. The CDR3 totals 11 residues. The CDR3 sequence: CASSTRREQFF. The CDR3 DNA is TGTGCCAGCTCTACTAGGCGGGAGCAGTTCTTC.

The CDR3 DNA reads TGTGCCAGCAGCCTCCTCAGTCCCTCCTATCAGCCCCAGCATTTT. This gives the protein CASSLLSPSYQPQHF. This sequence joins TRBV6-2 or TRBV6-3 and TRBJ1-5, with no clear D. Trimming removed 6 bases at V and 5 bases at J, with 17 bases between. CDR3 length: 15 amino acids. Germline CDR1 reads MNHEY; CDR2 reads SVGEGT.

Ten or more counts support this clonotype. V usage is TRBV7-2 and J usage is TRBJ2-1, with D unresolved. The CDR3 runs 15 residues. Trimming shortened V by 3 bases and J by 0 bases, and 9 bases separated the two germline ends. In germline, CDR1 is SGHTA, CDR2 FQGNSA. DNA for the CDR3: TGTGCCAGCAGCTTGAGACGGCTCTCCTACAATGAGCAGTTCTTC. Residues: CASSLRRLSYNEQFF.

This clonotype was seen a handful of times. The chain is built from TRBV11-2 and TRBJ2-4; possible D gene TRBD2, 5 bases. The CDR3 covers 17 residues. Germline CDR1 reads SGHAT; CDR2 reads FQNNGV. Trimming cost V 0 bases and J 0 bases, with 12 bases left between them. In DNA form, the CDR3 reads TGTGCCAGCAGCTTAGAAGGGTACGGACTAGCCAAAAACATTCAGTACTTC. Translated, it gives CASSLEGYGLAKNIQYF.

There are many counts of this clonotype. The rearrangement uses TRBV10-3 and TRBJ1-4; 7 nucleotides line up with TRBD1. V dropped 4 bases and J dropped 3; count of bases not matched to a gene: 5. CDR3 length: 15 residues. Germline CDR1 ENHRY, CDR2 SYGVKD. CDR3 in amino acids: CAISGGGTANEKLFF. The DNA of the CDR3 is TGTGCCATCAGTGGAGGGGGGACAGCTAATGAAAAACTGTTTTTT.

This clonotype appeared many times. This sequence joins TRBV12-3 or TRBV12-4 and TRBJ1-2, with TRBD1 identical over 9 bases. The CDR3 is made up of 13 amino acids. J was trimmed by 8 bases and V by 6 bases; bases with no gene match: 7. In nucleotides, the CDR3 is TGTGCCAGCAGCAGGGGACAGGGAGGCGGCTACACCTTC. Translated: CASSRGQGGGYTF.

In its sample, this clonotype was seen many times. V is TRBV7-9 and J is TRBJ1-5; perhaps TRBD1 as D (5 bases). Trimming removed 5 bases from V and 8 bases from J, with 22 bases in between. The CDR3 runs 16 residues. CDR1 SEHNR and CDR2 FQNEAQ come from the germline V gene (reference sequence). For the CDR3, the DNA is TGTGCCAGCAGCATACAAAGCTGGGACTCCAAGGAGCCCCAGCATTTT. Protein: CASSIQSWDSKEPQHF.

This clonotype was counted at least ten times. V gene TRBV7-2 combines with J gene TRBJ2-3; TRBD2 might be the D (6 bases). The CDR3 extends over 16 amino acids. CDR1 SGHTA and CDR2 FQGNSA come from the germline V gene. V was pared by 4 bases and J by 0 bases, with 14 bases between. The CDR3 reads CASSSAGTSSTDTQYF. CDR3 in DNA: TGTGCCAGCAGCTCTGCCGGGACTTCTAGCACAGATACGCAGTATTTT. Based on the CDR3 plus reference TRBV7-2 and TRBJ2-3, the full variable domain is GAGVSQSPSNKVTEKGKDVELRCDPISGHTALYWYRQSLGQGLEFLIYFQGNSAPDKSGLPSDRFSAERTGGSVSTLTIQRTQQEDSAVYLCASSSAGTSSTDTQYFGPGTRLTVL.